The source of this T cell receptor beta chain is a study of CD8 T cells in Susac syndrome. V shed 0 bases and J shed 2 bases, with 10 bases lying between them. Germline values: CDR1 SGHTA, CDR2 FQGNSA. The CDR3 covers 15 residues. Random hexamers were used to reverse transcribe about 0.5 to 1 ug of RNA. By means of immunoSEQ multiplex PCR, TCR beta CDR3 spanning 54 Vbeta and 13 Jbeta underwent amplification. TCRdb used MiXCR to reprocess the immunoSEQ multiplex PCR reads, holding one entry per CDR3 protein. This table holds some 63,000 distinct CDR3 sequences, roughly 94% found once. The specimen was CD8+ T cells from PBMCs. The V and J genes are TRBV7-2 and TRBJ1-2, with D maybe TRBD1 (5 bases). The sequence was collected from a human donor with multiple sclerosis. The CDR3 DNA reads TGTGCCAGCAGCTTAGCGCAGACAGAGAACTATGGCTACACCTTC. It is translated as CASSLAQTENYGYTF.